What follows describes a single T cell receptor (beta chain). What it binds is not known. The sample comes from a study of graft-versus-host responses after intestinal transplantation. About the research overall: Recipients received multivisceral, liver-intestinal, or isolated intestinal transplants. Uniformly, recipients were administered anti-thymocyte globulin induction with subsequent tacrolimus and steroids for roughly three years. General study points: GvH clones were identified in recipient marrow, with some first appearing in ileum or blood. Maximum circulating GvH clone levels tracked with early post-transplant HvG decreases.

The germline CDR1 and CDR2 sequences are MNHNS and SASEGT. The trim removed 3 bases at V and 0 bases at J, leaving 16 bases unmatched. The CDR3 is 19 amino acids. The assay was immunoSEQ multiplex PCR, and TCRdb's table has in-frame clones only and misses some. The sample shows 85,000 to 95,000 clones, 85% to 95% of them seen only once. The clonotype was recovered from a human donor who received an intestinal transplant. The rearrangement links TRBV6-1 to TRBJ1-1; 7 nucleotides agree with TRBD1. The sample was unstimulated CD8+ T cells sorted from spleen or lymph node cells, taken before intestinal transplant. The CDR3 spells CASSDSTRTGEALNTEAFF. In DNA form, the CDR3 reads TGTGCCAGCAGTGATTCTACCCGGACAGGAGAGGCCTTGAACACTGAAGCTTTCTTT.